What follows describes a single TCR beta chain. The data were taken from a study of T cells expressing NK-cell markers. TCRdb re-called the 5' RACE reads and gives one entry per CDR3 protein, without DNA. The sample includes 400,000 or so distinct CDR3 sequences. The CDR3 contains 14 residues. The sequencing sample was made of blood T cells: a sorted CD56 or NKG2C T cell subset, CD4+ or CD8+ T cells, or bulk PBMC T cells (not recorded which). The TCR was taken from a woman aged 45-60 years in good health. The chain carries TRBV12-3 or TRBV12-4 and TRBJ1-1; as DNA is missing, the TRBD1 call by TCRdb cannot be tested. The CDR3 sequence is CASRRDRVIGEAFF.